The entry that follows covers one T cell receptor beta chain sequence. The data were taken from a study of cytomegalovirus exposure and HLA in healthy donors. This CDR3 contains 15 residues. Germline assignment: CDR1 LNHDA and CDR2 SQIVND (reference sequence). Between the trimmed V and J ends, which lost 6 bases and 4 bases, there was a span of 18 bases. The PCR was carried out with 60 Vbeta primers and 13 Jbeta primers. The table came from immunoSEQ multiplex PCR; TCRdb's copy has only in-frame clones and leaves some out. The top ten hold 1.5% to 2% of the sample, which has roughly 100,000 clones, roughly four fifths seen once.

The sequencing input was PBMCs. V gene TRBV19 combines with J gene TRBJ1-2; D perhaps matches TRBD1 (6 bases). The origin of this receptor is a man aged 50 to 60 in good health and CMV-seronegative. CDR3: CASRDPRTVFYGYTF. The DNA of the CDR3 is TGTGCCAGTAGAGATCCCCGGACAGTATTCTATGGCTACACCTTC.